The T cell receptor (beta chain) described here comes from a study of a mutant IDH1 vaccine in newly diagnosed glioma. The wider study: Every participant had undergone radiotherapy, temozolomide, or both before, and most underwent both.

The repertoire was sequenced with immunoSEQ multiplex PCR; TCRdb's copy has only in-frame clones and lacks some. Altogether 75,000 to 100,000 clones are present, 85% to 90% being singletons, with the ten largest covering around 0.6%. Time point noted: baseline, week 1 (first vaccination visit). Indicated treatment: pre-vaccination baseline after standard-of-care therapy. With 5 bases removed from V and 0 bases from J, the gap between germline ends came to 10 bases. In germline, CDR1 is SEHNR, CDR2 FQNEAQ (reference sequence). CDR3 length equals 14 residues. This clone has only one observation. The specimen comprised PBMCs, sampled from a glioma patient treated with radiotherapy, temozolomide or both. This chain joins TRBV7-9 and TRBJ1-1, with D unclear. The clonotype was recovered from a woman aged 50 to 60 with glioma. The DNA for the CDR3 is TGTGCCAGCAGCCGTTTCCAGGTGAACACTGAAGCTTTCTTT. Its protein is CASSRFQVNTEAFF. Based on the CDR3 plus reference TRBV7-9 and TRBJ1-1, the full variable domain is DTGVSQNPRHKITKRGQNVTFRCDPISEHNRLYWYRQTLGQGPEFLTYFQNEAQLEKSRLLSDRFSAERPKGSFSTLEIQRTEQGDSAMYLCASSRFQVNTEAFFGQGTRLTVV.